This T cell receptor (beta chain) was sequenced in a study of blood T cell repertoires in COVID-19. Whole-study context: Samples taken during acute and convalescent COVID-19 were collected in the United States, Italy and Spain. The cDNA or gDNA used as material had been derived from T cells, B-cell-depleted T cells, or PBMCs.

Per the study methods: Estimated nucleated cell counts came from reference gene primer amplification. Some clones are missing from TCRdb's copy, which holds only in-frame ones; the method was immunoSEQ multiplex PCR. V, J and clone size are taken as reported in that table, and D and trimming were inferred from the DNA itself. In the table there are more than 110,000 clones, 77% of which are singletons. V gave up 0 bases and J gave up 6 bases, with 18 bases separating them. This CDR3 region has 16 residues. The germline gives CDR1 GTSNPN, CDR2 SVGIG (reference sequence). The rearrangement joins TRBV30 to TRBJ2-1; tentative D call: TRBD1 (7 bases). The sequence derives from a woman in her forties or fifties with active or convalescent COVID-19. Sequences were obtained from peripheral blood. The CDR3 nucleotides are TGTGCCTGGAGTGTAGGAGGGGGCGGTCAAGGCAATGAGCAGTTCTTC. Translation: CAWSVGGGGQGNEQFF. The full variable domain, rest sourced from reference TRBV30 and TRBJ2-1, is SQTIHQWPATLVQPVGSPLSLECTVEGTSNPNLYWYRQAAGRGLQLLFYSVGIGQISSEVPQNLSASRPQDRQFILSSKKLLLSDSGFYLCAWSVGGGGQGNEQFFGPGTRLTVL.